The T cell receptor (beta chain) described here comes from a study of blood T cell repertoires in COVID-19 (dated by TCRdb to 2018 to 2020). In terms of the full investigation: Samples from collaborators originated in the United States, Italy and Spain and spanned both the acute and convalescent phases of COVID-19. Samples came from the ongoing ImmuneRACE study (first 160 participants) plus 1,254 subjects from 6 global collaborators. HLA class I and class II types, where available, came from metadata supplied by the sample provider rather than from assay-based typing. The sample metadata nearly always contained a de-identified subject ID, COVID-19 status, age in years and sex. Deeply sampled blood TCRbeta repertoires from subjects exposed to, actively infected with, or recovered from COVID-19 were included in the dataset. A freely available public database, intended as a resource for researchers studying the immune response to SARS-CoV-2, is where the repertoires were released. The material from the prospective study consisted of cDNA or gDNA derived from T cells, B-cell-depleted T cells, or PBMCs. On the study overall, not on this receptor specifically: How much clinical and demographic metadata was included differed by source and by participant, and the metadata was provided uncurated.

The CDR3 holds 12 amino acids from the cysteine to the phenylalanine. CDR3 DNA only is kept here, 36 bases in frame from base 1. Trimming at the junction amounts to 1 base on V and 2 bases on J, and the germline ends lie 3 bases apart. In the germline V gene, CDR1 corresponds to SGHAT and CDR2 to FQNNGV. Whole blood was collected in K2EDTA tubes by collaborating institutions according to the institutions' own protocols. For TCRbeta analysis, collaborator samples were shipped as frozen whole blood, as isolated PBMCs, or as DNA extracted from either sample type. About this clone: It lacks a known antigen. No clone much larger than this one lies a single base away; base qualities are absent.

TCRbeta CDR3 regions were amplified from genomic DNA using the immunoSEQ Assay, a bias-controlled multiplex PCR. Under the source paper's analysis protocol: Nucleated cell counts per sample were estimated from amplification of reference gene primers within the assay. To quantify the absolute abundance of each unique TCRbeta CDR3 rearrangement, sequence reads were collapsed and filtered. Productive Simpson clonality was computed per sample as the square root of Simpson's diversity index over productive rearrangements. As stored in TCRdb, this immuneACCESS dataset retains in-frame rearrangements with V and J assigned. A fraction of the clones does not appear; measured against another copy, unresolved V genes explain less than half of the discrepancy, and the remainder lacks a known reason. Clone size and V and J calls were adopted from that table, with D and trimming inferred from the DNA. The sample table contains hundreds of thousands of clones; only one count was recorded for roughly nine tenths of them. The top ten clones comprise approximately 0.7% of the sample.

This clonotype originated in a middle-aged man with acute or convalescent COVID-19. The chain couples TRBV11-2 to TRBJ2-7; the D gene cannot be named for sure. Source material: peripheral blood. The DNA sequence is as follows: TGTGCCAGCAGCTTAGGTACCTACGAGCAGTACTTC. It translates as CASSLGTYEQYF.